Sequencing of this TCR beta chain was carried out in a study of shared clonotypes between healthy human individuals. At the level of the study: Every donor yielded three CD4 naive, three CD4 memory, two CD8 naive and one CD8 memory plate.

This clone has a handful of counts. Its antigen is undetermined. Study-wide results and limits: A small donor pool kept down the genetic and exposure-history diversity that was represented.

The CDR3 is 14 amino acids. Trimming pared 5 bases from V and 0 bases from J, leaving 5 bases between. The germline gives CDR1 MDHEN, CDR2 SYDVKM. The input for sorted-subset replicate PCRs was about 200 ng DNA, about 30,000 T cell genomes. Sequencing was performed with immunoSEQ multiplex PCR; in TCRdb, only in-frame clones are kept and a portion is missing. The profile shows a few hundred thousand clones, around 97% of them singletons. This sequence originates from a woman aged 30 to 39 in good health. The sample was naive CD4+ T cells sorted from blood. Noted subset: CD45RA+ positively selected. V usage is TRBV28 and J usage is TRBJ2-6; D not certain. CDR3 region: CASSADSGANVLTF. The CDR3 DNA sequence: TGTGCCAGCAGTGCAGACTCTGGGGCCAACGTCCTGACTTTC. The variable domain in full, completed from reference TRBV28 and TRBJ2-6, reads DVKVTQSSRYLVKRTGEKVFLECVQDMDHENMFWYRQDPGLGLRLIYFSYDVKMKEKGDIPEGYSVSREKKERFSLILESASTNQTSMYLCASSADSGANVLTFGAGSRLTVL.